This entry features one T cell receptor beta chain sequence. The antigen remains undetermined. This entry belongs to a study of EBV T-cell therapy then PD-1 blockade in nasopharyngeal carcinoma. Trimming removed 3 bases from V and 3 bases from J, with 6 bases in between. This CDR3 region has 13 residues. Assay used: immunoSEQ multiplex PCR; TCRdb lists only in-frame clones, some missing. Found here are 20,000 or so clones, approximately 80% of them singletons; the top ten hold approximately 24%. Noted treatment: AdE1-LMPpoly-expanded autologous EBV-specific T-cell therapy followed by anti-PD-1 nivolumab.

This TCR was recovered from a middle-aged man with nasopharyngeal carcinoma. The sample in question was CD8+ T cells from blood, obtained at day -245 from a patient whose treatment included autologous EBV-specific T cells and nivolumab. The chain joins TRBV12-3 or TRBV12-4 to TRBJ2-1; D not resolved. CDR3 coding DNA: TGTGCCAGCAGTTTGTTCCGCTACAATGAGCAGTTCTTC. Its protein product is CASSLFRYNEQFF.